These 10 T cell receptor beta chains were sequenced from one sample in a study of cytomegalovirus exposure and HLA in healthy donors. The study ran its PCR with 60 Vbeta and 13 Jbeta primers. The table came from immunoSEQ multiplex PCR; TCRdb's copy has only in-frame clones and leaves some out. The sample carries approximately 120,000 clones, around 84% recorded once. Sequenced sample: PBMCs. These receptors were collected from a woman aged 40 to 50 in good health and CMV-seronegative.

For the CDR3, the DNA is TGTGCCAGCAGTTACTCGGGACAGTTGAACACTGAAGCTTTCTTT. This sequence encodes CASSYSGQLNTEAFF. The rearrangement uses TRBV6-5 and TRBJ1-1, with 7 bases that match TRBD1. With 0 bases clipped from V and 0 bases from J, the junction kept 1 base outside the gene matches. The germline CDR1 and CDR2 sequences are MNHEY and SVGAGI. The CDR3 runs 15 residues.

V and J are TRBV2 and TRBJ2-5; 7 nucleotides match TRBD2. Germline-derived CDR1 and CDR2 are SNHLY and FYNNEI. Trimming at V came to 6 bases and at J to 5 bases, leaving 9 bases not matched to a gene. This CDR3 is 14 amino acids long. For the CDR3, the DNA is TGTGCCAGCAGCATTGCGGGGGTCGGGGAGACCCAGTACTTC. This encodes CASSIAGVGETQYF.

The V gene is TRBV6-1, the J gene TRBJ1-1; 10 nucleotides agree with TRBD1. Germline V gene data show CDR1 as MNHNS and CDR2 as SASEGT. V shed 0 bases, J shed 1 base, and the junction held 5 bases outside the gene matches. The CDR3 is made up of 17 amino acids. The CDR3 nucleotides are TGTGCCAGCAGTGAAGCGGCGGGGACAGGGGCGAACACTGAAGCTTTCTTT. It codes for CASSEAAGTGANTEAFF.

This clone was counted only a few times. The chain couples TRBV11-2 to TRBJ2-1; a possible D gene is TRBD1 (5 bases). This CDR3 has 15 amino acids. The V and J ends lost 0 bases and 4 bases respectively, with 10 bases between them. Germline V CDR1 and CDR2: SGHAT, FQNNGV. The CDR3 DNA reads as TGTGCCAGCAGCTTAGAAGGGGTTTCGTACAATGAGCAGTTCTTC. Translated, it gives CASSLEGVSYNEQFF.

The chain combines TRBV2 with TRBJ2-2; D is uncertain. Deletions cut 2 bases from V and 1 base from J, with 5 bases between. The germline CDR1 and CDR2 sequences are SNHLY and FYNNEI. The CDR3 consists of 14 residues. CDR3 nucleotides: TGTGCCAGCAGTGAAACGGGGAACACCGGGGAGCTGTTTTTT. Its translation is CASSETGNTGELFF.

The chain couples TRBV7-6 to TRBJ2-7; D gene uncertain. Germline V lookup: CDR1 SGHVS, CDR2 FNYEAQ. The CDR3 length is 14 residues. The germline V and J ends were trimmed by 5 bases and 4 bases, with 15 bases remaining between them. The CDR3 protein is CASSPGVTLYEQYF. As DNA, the CDR3 is TGTGCCAGCAGCCCCGGAGTGACCTTATACGAGCAGTACTTC.

The rearrangement links TRBV11-3 to TRBJ2-2; tentative D call: TRBD2 (6 bases). This CDR3 has 16 amino acids. V was cut by 5 bases and J by 0 bases, with 13 bases left in between. Germline V gene data show CDR1 as SGHNT and CDR2 as YENEEA. The CDR3 sequence is CASSPQWGANTGELFF. The CDR3 nucleotides are TGTGCCAGCAGCCCCCAATGGGGGGCGAACACCGGGGAGCTGTTTTTT.

The rearrangement links TRBV11-1 to TRBJ2-1; 8 bases are a match to TRBD2. CDR3 length: 14 residues. Trimming at V came to 6 bases and at J to 7 bases, leaving 8 bases not matched to a gene. The V gene's germline CDR1 is SGHAT and CDR2 FQDESV (reference sequence). The CDR3: CASSLSGIPNEQFF. CDR3 nucleotides: TGTGCCAGCAGTCTTAGCGGGATACCGAATGAGCAGTTCTTC.

About this clone: One end of the junction fails to match germline, which may point to a read error. The J gene is TRBJ2-3, the V gene TRBV7-9; 8 bases agree with TRBD1. The CDR3 runs to 16 residues. Germline CDR1 reads SEHNR; CDR2 reads FQNEAQ (reference sequence). This CDR3 reads CSSSLAPGRGQDTQYF. Written as DNA, the CDR3 is TGTTCCAGCAGCTTAGCGCCTGGCAGGGGGCAAGATACGCAGTATTTT.

This clone was observed a few times. This rearrangement joins TRBV14 to TRBJ2-7; 8 nucleotides align to TRBD1. Germline assignment: CDR1 SGHDN and CDR2 FVKESK. The CDR3 loop spans 13 amino acids. J was trimmed by 5 bases and V by 3 bases; bases with no gene match: 3. Here the CDR3 reads CASSQDRANEQYF. In nucleotides, the CDR3 is TGTGCCAGCAGCCAGGACAGGGCCAACGAGCAGTACTTC.